These 18 T cell receptor beta chains share one sample of origin, sequenced in a study of T cells in localized non-small cell lung cancer. Method: immunoSEQ multiplex PCR; TCRdb's copy keeps in-frame clones and lacks some. Counted here are 100,000 or so clones, approximately 90% occurring once; the ten biggest clones make up about 4%. Source: PBMCs, taken before any cancer treatment. The receptors derive from a woman aged 35 to 69 with stage II squamous cell lung carcinoma.

The chain employs TRBV6-1 and TRBJ1-4, with D possibly being TRBD1 (5 bases). CDR3 length: 14 amino acids. Germline-derived CDR1 and CDR2 are MNHNS and SASEGT. The ends were cut back, 4 bases at V and 5 bases at J, with 11 bases in the middle. For the CDR3, the DNA is TGTGCCAGCAGTGTTAGGGGACCGAATGAAAAACTGTTTTTT. Amino acid sequence: CASSVRGPNEKLFF.

This clone was seen only once. The rearrangement links TRBV28 to TRBJ1-1, with 8 bases matching TRBD1. V dropped 2 bases and J dropped 5; count of bases not matched to a gene: 10. The CDR3 totals 16 residues. Germline assignment: CDR1 MDHEN and CDR2 SYDVKM. The CDR3 coding sequence is TGTGCCAGCAGTTTAGCCGACAGGGGACGAGGTACTGAAGCTTTCTTT. Translated, it gives CASSLADRGRGTEAFF.

The chain carries TRBV6-6 and TRBJ2-7; 8 bases match TRBD1. CDR1 and CDR2 from the germline V gene are MNHNY and SVGAGI (reference sequence). This CDR3 comprises 15 residues. Losses at the gene ends were 3 bases for V and 2 bases for J; bases not matched to a gene: 6. The CDR3 here is CASSYPGQAPYEQYF. CDR3 in DNA: TGTGCCAGCAGTTATCCGGGACAGGCCCCCTACGAGCAGTACTTC.

The chain joins TRBV5-8 to TRBJ2-3; TRBD1 aligns across 11 bases. The ends lost 4 bases at V and 4 bases at J; junction bases unmatched: 2. CDR3 length: 14 residues. Per the germline V gene, CDR1 is SGHTS and CDR2 is YDEGEE. CDR3: CASSTGQGADTQYF. Written as DNA, the CDR3 is TGTGCCAGCAGCACGGGACAGGGGGCAGATACGCAGTATTTT.

The genes are TRBV5-1 and TRBJ2-3, with unresolved D. Germline V lookup: CDR1 SGHRS, CDR2 YFSETQ. The germline V and J ends were trimmed by 0 bases and 2 bases, with 7 bases remaining between them. This CDR3 contains 14 residues. The CDR3 bases are TGCGCCAGCAGCTTGGTACAGACCACAGATACGCAGTATTTT. Translation: CASSLVQTTDTQYF.

The gene calls are TRBV5-1 and TRBJ1-2, with 7 bases identical to TRBD1. V was pared by 7 bases and J by 3 bases, with 3 bases of the junction left unmatched. The CDR3 runs 12 residues. Germline V lookup: CDR1 SGHRS, CDR2 YFSETQ. CDR3 in DNA: TGCGCCAGCCAGGGGGAGGACTATGGCTACACCTTC. Protein: CASQGEDYGYTF. The whole variable domain, remainder taken from reference TRBV5-1 and TRBJ1-2, is KAGVTQTPRYLIKTRGQQVTLSCSPISGHRSVSWYQQTPGQGLQFLFEYFSETQRNKGNFPGRFSGRQFSNSRSEMNVSTLELGDSALYLCASQGEDYGYTFGSGTRLTVV.

The chain is built from TRBV19 and TRBJ1-1; 7 bases are shared with TRBD1. The CDR3 consists of 14 residues. J lost 3 bases, V lost 1 base, and 2 bases had no gene match. Per germline, CDR1 LNHDA and CDR2 SQIVND (reference sequence). In nucleotides, the CDR3 is TGTGCCAGTAGTATAGGCCAGGGGGACACTGAAGCTTTCTTT. It is translated as CASSIGQGDTEAFF.

This chain links TRBV10-3 with TRBJ1-5, with 7 bases that match TRBD1. Germline V gene sequence: CDR1 ENHRY, CDR2 SYGVKD. The CDR3 runs to 18 residues. The V gene end was trimmed by 1 base and the J gene end by 2 bases; junction bases not matched to a gene: 11. The CDR3 region is CAISEWETRDSGNQPQHF. The CDR3 DNA follows: TGTGCCATCAGTGAGTGGGAAACCCGGGACAGCGGCAATCAGCCCCAGCATTTT.

A word on this clone: One junction end disagrees with the germline gene, perhaps due to a read error. This chain connects TRBV5-1 to TRBJ2-7; 10 bases are a match to TRBD2. Germline assignment: CDR1 SGHRS and CDR2 YFSETQ. This CDR3 comprises 14 residues. CDR3 amino acids: CASSPRTSGYEQCF. CDR3 sequence (DNA): TGCGCCAGCAGCCCCCGGACTAGCGGTTACGAGCAGTGCTTC.

This rearrangement joins TRBV10-1 to TRBJ2-2; D is uncertain. Trimming took off 4 bases at V and 7 bases at J, with 13 bases between the two ends. Germline CDR1 is WNHNN and CDR2 is SYGVQD (reference sequence). This CDR3 has 14 residues. CDR3 region: CASSGNSKGGELFF. The CDR3 bases are TGCGCCAGCAGTGGAAACTCAAAGGGCGGGGAGCTGTTTTTT.

Only one count was recorded for this clone. The chain joins TRBV6-1 to TRBJ2-3; D uncertain. Germline values: CDR1 MNHNS, CDR2 SASEGT. The V and J ends lost 6 bases and 3 bases respectively, with 4 bases between them. There are 11 residues in the CDR3. CDR3 sequence reads: CASSQTDTQYF. CDR3 sequence (DNA): TGTGCCAGCAGCCAAACAGATACGCAGTATTTT.

The chain is built from TRBV18 and TRBJ1-5; D is perhaps TRBD1 (5 bases). CDR1 is KGHSH and CDR2 is LQKENI in the germline V gene. The ends were cut back, 2 bases at V and 0 bases at J, with 8 bases in the middle. This CDR3 has 15 amino acids. The CDR3 here is CASSPGGVSNQPQHF. In nucleotides, the CDR3 is TGTGCCAGCTCACCAGGGGGGGTTAGCAATCAGCCCCAGCATTTT.

This chain links TRBV2 with TRBJ2-7, with a tentative D call TRBD2 (5 bases). There are 11 residues in the CDR3. The ends were cut back, 11 bases at V and 1 base at J, with 9 bases in the middle. The germline V gene encodes CDR1 SNHLY and CDR2 FYNNEI. The CDR3 spells CAGTSSYEQYF. CDR3 in DNA: TGTGCCGGTACTAGTTCCTACGAGCAGTACTTC.

The chain recombines TRBV2 with TRBJ2-2, with TRBD1 identical over 9 bases. The ends lost 4 bases at V and 5 bases at J; junction bases unmatched: 5. This CDR3 spans 15 amino acids. CDR1 is SNHLY and CDR2 is FYNNEI in the germline V gene. CDR3 in amino acids: CASSADRGKTGELFF. The DNA for the CDR3 is TGTGCCAGCAGTGCCGACAGGGGGAAGACCGGGGAGCTGTTTTTT. Looking up the rest from reference TRBV2 and TRBJ2-2 gives the full variable domain: EPEVTQTPSHQVTQMGQEVILRCVPISNHLYFYWYRQILGQKVEFLVSFYNNEISEKSEIFDDQFSVERPDGSNFTLKIRSTKLEDSAMYFCASSADRGKTGELFFGEGSRLTVL.

This sequence joins TRBV12-5 and TRBJ1-4, with a weak D call TRBD1 (6 bases). V shed 4 bases and J shed 6 bases, with 15 bases lying between them. This CDR3 is built from 15 residues. Germline V CDR1 and CDR2: LGHNT, FRNRAP. Here the CDR3 reads CASGSQRGGDEKLFF. For the CDR3, the DNA is TGTGCTAGTGGTTCCCAGAGGGGGGGCGATGAAAAACTGTTTTTT.

The V call is TRBV5-4, the J call TRBJ2-2; 13 positions agree with TRBD2. The germline V gene encodes CDR1 SGHNT and CDR2 YYREEE (reference sequence). The trim removed 3 bases at V and 5 bases at J, leaving 4 bases unmatched. CDR3 size: 16 residues. This chain's CDR3 is CASSSGLAGRTGELFF. The DNA for the CDR3 is TGTGCCAGCAGCTCGGGACTAGCGGGAAGAACCGGGGAGCTGTTTTTT. The whole variable domain, remainder taken from reference TRBV5-4 and TRBJ2-2, is ETGVTQSPTHLIKTRGQQVTLRCSSQSGHNTVSWYQQALGQGPQFIFQYYREEENGRGNFPPRFSGLQFPNYSSELNVNALELDDSALYLCASSSGLAGRTGELFFGEGSRLTVL.

The rearrangement links TRBV6-5 to TRBJ1-2, with 8 bases identical to TRBD1. Trimming cost V 6 bases and J 2 bases; bases outside gene matches: 5. Germline CDR1 MNHEY, CDR2 SVGAGI. The CDR3 runs to 14 residues. The CDR3 DNA reads TGTGCCAGCAGGCCCACAGGGGGGAACTATGGCTACACCTTC. Protein: CASRPTGGNYGYTF.

The chain combines TRBV10-3 with TRBJ1-1, with TRBD1 as a possible D gene (6 bases). There are 14 residues in the CDR3. Germline loops: CDR1 ENHRY, CDR2 SYGVKD. The V and J ends lost 10 bases and 4 bases respectively, with 19 bases between them. The CDR3 reads CATKGGGVSTEAFF. The DNA for the CDR3 is TGTGCCACCAAGGGGGGGGGCGTATCCACTGAAGCTTTCTTT.